This record covers a single T cell receptor beta chain. This clone was detected only once. The antigen it recognizes is unknown. No much larger clone exists at a distance of one base, and base qualities are not known. The germline V gene sets CDR1 to KGHDR and CDR2 to SFDVKD. Reading from cysteine to phenylalanine, the CDR3 counts 16 amino acids. Only the CDR3 portion is preserved as DNA: 48 bases, with reading frame beginning at the first base. V gives up 4 bases and J gives up 0 bases, and the segment between their germline ends measures 14 bases. The data were obtained in a study of T cell responses to AZD1222 COVID-19 vaccine (dated by TCRdb to the early 2020s). Background on the whole study: Because spike-specific TCR depth and breadth did not differ between the two schedules, AZD1222 recipients who got a second dose at roughly 4 weeks were pooled with those who got a second dose at roughly 12 weeks. A total of roughly 240 trial participants underwent TCR sequencing, of whom 207 received two doses of AZD1222 and about 26 received two doses of the MenACWY control vaccine. Trial participants were enrolled by age into subgroups of 18-55, 56-69 and 70-plus years, and around 150, 28 and 57 TCR-sequenced participants, respectively, were included in these subgroups.

General conclusions and limits of the study: Nearly half of unique spike-specific TCRs reportedly recognized epitopes outside regions mutated in the B.1.351 and B.1.1.7 variants. Vaccine-associated CD4 TCRs spanned the whole spike protein, with dominant responses in regions 160-218 and 743-854. The 56-69-year group was small, and its depth increase did not reach significance, likely because of low power. Participants were mostly white British and included more females than males, and it was suggested by the authors that clonal diversity may have been underestimated. Because no day 14 peak-response samples were available, repertoires were characterized only after the peak T cell response. Conclusions about previously exposed vaccinees were limited because only six AZD1222 recipients were SARS-CoV-2 seropositive at baseline. After two AZD1222 doses, spike-specific TCR breadth and depth were significantly higher than at day 0 and than in MenACWY recipients.

The CDR3 regions of human TCRbeta chains were analyzed by immunosequencing. Under the source paper's analysis protocol: Repertoire TCRs were matched against a reference library of SARS-CoV-2-specific TCRs generated with the MIRA antigen-specificity platform. Breadth meant the fraction of unique TCRs that were SARS-CoV-2-associated, whereas depth meant the fraction of total T cells that were SARS-CoV-2-associated. Using the MIRA data, each spike-specific TCR was mapped to the spike region that the TCR reacts to and placed in a CD4 or CD8 class. Log10-transformed breadth and depth values were compared by one-way ANOVA with Sidak's multiple comparisons tests. TCRdb took over this immuneACCESS table, retaining in-frame rearrangements with V and J assigned. Such tables are incomplete; in checked studies, under half of the missing clones stem from an unresolved V gene, and the remainder is unexplained. V, J and clone size reflect that table, while D and trimming were determined from the DNA. Present in this sample are approximately 170,000 clones, 75% to 90% of which were seen just once. Of the sample, approximately 7.2% is held by the ten largest clones.

The time point label for this specimen denotes: baseline before first vaccination. Vaccinee samples were obtained from the UK trials COV001 and COV002, which included a single-blind randomized controlled phase 2/3 trial of AZD1222 (ChAdOx1 nCoV-19) in healthy adults. Trial participant PBMC samples were collected at day 0 and day 28 after the second dose for TCRbeta chain sequencing. The source is an adult in good health. Specimen: peripheral blood, collected on day 0 of AZD1222 vaccination. Here the chain combines TRBV24-1 and TRBJ1-2; the D region possibly corresponds to TRBD1 (5 bases align). The nucleotides are TGTGCCACCAGTGACCCCAGACAGAAAGCTAACTATGGCTACACCTTC. This codes for CATSDPRQKANYGYTF.